The sequence of this T cell receptor (beta chain) was determined in a study of response to subunit inactivated influenza vaccine. Trimming removed 5 bases at V and 3 bases at J, with 10 bases between. This CDR3 is 14 amino acids long. MiXCR was run by TCRdb on the RT-PCR reads, yielding one entry per CDR3 protein. The sample has 550,000 to 800,000 distinct CDR3 sequences; approximately 14% are singletons. The sample holds a few counts of this clonotype. The sequenced sample was PBMCs from blood, obtained 11 to 12 days after vaccination. This chain links TRBV12-3 or TRBV12-4 with TRBJ2-2; a weak D match, TRBD1 (5 bases). The receptor comes from a man aged 50 to 60 who received an inactivated influenza vaccine. Here the CDR3 reads CASSPDRYTGELFF. CDR3 nucleotide sequence: TGTGCCAGCAGTCCAGACAGATACACCGGGGAGCTGTTTTTT.